The 4 T cell receptor beta chains in this list originate from one sample, sequenced in a study of early T cells in non-severe SARS-CoV-2 infection. TCRdb analysed the 5' RACE reads with MiXCR anew, one entry per CDR3 protein. The sample contains about 68,000 distinct CDR3 sequences, roughly a tenth of which appear only once. The sample consisted of whole blood. The source is an adult who was a healthcare worker with PCR-confirmed SARS-CoV-2 infection or an uninfected control (not recorded which).

This clonotype was seen repeatedly, ten times or more. V is TRBV11-2 and J is TRBJ1-6; 9 bases are a match to TRBD1. The germline V gene encodes CDR1 SGHAT and CDR2 FQNNGV. The CDR3 totals 16 residues. V lost 5 bases to trimming and J lost 11 bases; unmatched junction nucleotides: 13. The CDR3 sequence is CASSAEPGQGAPPLHF. CDR3 nucleotides: TGTGCCAGCAGCGCAGAGCCGGGACAGGGTGCGCCACCCCTCCACTTT.

The genes are TRBV5-1 and TRBJ2-3; D not resolved. CDR1 and CDR2 from the germline V gene are SGHRS and YFSETQ. The germline V and J ends were trimmed by 4 bases and 1 base, with 10 bases remaining between them. The CDR3 consists of 14 residues. The CDR3 is CASSDPGRTDTQYF. The CDR3, as DNA: TGCGCCAGCAGCGACCCCGGTCGCACAGATACGCAGTATTTT.

The chain couples TRBV20-1 to TRBJ2-1; D remains ambiguous. The V gene's germline CDR1 is DFQATT and CDR2 SNEGSKA (reference sequence). V lost 5 bases and J 9 bases, leaving 5 bases between the germline ends. The CDR3 has 9 residues. CDR3 sequence: CSAAREQFF. CDR3 nucleotides: TGCAGTGCTGCGCGTGAGCAGTTCTTC.

There are many counts of this clonotype. The chain has TRBV4-3 and TRBJ1-2, with a weak D call TRBD1 (6 bases). This CDR3 contains 17 residues. From germline, CDR1 is LGHNA and CDR2 YSLEER. The ends were cut back, 0 bases at V and 5 bases at J, with 19 bases in the middle. The CDR3 DNA is TGCGCCAGCAGCCAAGATCTGGACATGGGGGGCTCGTATGGCTACACCTTC. Translation: CASSQDLDMGGSYGYTF.